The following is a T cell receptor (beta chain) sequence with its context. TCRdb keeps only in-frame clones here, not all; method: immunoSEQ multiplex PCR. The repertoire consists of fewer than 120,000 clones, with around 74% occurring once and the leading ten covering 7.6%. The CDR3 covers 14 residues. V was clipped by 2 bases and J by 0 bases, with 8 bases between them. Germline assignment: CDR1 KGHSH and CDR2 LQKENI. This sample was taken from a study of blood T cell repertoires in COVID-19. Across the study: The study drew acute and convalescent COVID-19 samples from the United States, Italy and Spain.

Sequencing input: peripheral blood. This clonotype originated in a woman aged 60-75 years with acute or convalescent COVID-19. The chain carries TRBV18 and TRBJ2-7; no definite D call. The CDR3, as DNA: TGTGCCAGCTCACCAGTATCGGGCTCCTACGAGCAGTACTTC. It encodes CASSPVSGSYEQYF. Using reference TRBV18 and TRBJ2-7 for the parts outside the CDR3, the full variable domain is NAGVMQNPRHLVRRRGQEARLRCSPMKGHSHVYWYRQLPEEGLKFMVYLQKENIIDESGMPKERFSAEFPKEGPSILRIQQVVRGDSAAYFCASSPVSGSYEQYFGPGTRLTVT.